Described below is a single T cell receptor beta chain sequence and its context. Germline and junction disagree at one end, which may indicate a read error. As handled by the study authors: Reference gene primer amplification in the assay estimated nucleated cell counts. Sequencing was performed with immunoSEQ multiplex PCR; in TCRdb, only in-frame clones are kept and a portion is missing. The V and J calls and clone size were taken over from that table, and D and trimming were inferred from the DNA. The sample lists 230,000 or so clones; roughly 82% were seen once. This entry belongs to a study of blood T cell repertoires in COVID-19. Study context: There were acute and convalescent COVID-19 samples, and they came from the United States, Italy and Spain. The cDNA or gDNA used as material had been derived from T cells, B-cell-depleted T cells, or PBMCs.

The CDR3 loop spans 12 amino acids. Germline CDR1 and CDR2: SNHLY and FYNNEI. This rearrangement joins TRBV2 to TRBJ2-7; TRBD2 matches at 8 bases. The sample taken for sequencing was peripheral blood. The sequence came from a woman aged 40 to 50 who had recovered from COVID-19. The CDR3 DNA follows: TGTGCCAGCAGCGCAATTACGGGACTAGTCTCCTTC. Translation: CASSAITGLVSF.